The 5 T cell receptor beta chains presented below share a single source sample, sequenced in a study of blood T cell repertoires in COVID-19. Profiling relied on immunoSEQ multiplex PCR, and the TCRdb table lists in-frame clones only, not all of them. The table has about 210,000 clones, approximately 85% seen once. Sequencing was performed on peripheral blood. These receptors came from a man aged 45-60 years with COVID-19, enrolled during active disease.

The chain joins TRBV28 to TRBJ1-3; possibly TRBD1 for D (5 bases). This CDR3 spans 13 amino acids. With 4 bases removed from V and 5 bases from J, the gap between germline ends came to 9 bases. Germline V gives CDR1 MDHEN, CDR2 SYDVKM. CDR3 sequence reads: CASSSDIRNTIYF. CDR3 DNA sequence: TGTGCCAGCAGTTCGGACATTAGAAACACCATATATTTT.

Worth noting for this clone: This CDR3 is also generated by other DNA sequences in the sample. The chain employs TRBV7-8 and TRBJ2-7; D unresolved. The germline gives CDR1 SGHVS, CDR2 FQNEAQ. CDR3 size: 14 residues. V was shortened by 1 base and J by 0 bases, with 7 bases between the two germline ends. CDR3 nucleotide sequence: TGTGCCAGCAGCTTAGGGAGAAGCTCCTACGAGCAGTACTTC. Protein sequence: CASSLGRSSYEQYF.

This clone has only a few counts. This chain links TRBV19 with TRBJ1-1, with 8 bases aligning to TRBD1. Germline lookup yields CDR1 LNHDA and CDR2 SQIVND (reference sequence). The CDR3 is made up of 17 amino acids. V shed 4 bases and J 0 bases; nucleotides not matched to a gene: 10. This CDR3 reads CASSTPRTGKVNTEAFF. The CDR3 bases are TGTGCCAGTAGTACTCCCAGGACAGGGAAGGTGAACACTGAAGCTTTCTTT.

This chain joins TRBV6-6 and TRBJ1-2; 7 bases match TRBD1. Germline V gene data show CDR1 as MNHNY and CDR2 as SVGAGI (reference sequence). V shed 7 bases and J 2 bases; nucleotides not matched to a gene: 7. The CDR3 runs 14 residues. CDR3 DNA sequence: TGTGCCAGCACCCTGGGACAGTTAAACTATGGCTACACCTTC. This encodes CASTLGQLNYGYTF.

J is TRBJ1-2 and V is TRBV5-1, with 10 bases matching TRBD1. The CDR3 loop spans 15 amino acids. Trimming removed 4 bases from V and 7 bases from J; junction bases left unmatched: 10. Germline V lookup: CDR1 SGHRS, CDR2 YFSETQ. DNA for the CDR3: TGCGCCAGCAGCAGTCCGGGACAGGGGTTGACTGGCTACACCTTC. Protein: CASSSPGQGLTGYTF.